This TCR beta chain was identified during a study of cytomegalovirus exposure and HLA in healthy donors. This CDR3 region has 15 residues. Germline V CDR1 and CDR2: SGHDN, FVKESK. The V end lost 4 bases, the J end lost 10 bases, and 19 bases lay between the germline ends. Details on this clone: Its antigen is not identified.

Overall study results and limits: The authors listed 164 TCR beta chains as cytomegalovirus-associated. A classifier reportedly called cytomegalovirus status with high sensitivity and specificity.

Amplification used 60 Vbeta primers and 13 Jbeta primers. Measured with immunoSEQ multiplex PCR; TCRdb has only the in-frame clones, and not every one. Among tens of thousands of clones, around 70% were seen once, and the ten largest hold 6.3%. This clonotype was obtained from a man younger than 40 in good health and CMV-seronegative. Sequenced material: PBMCs. This sequence joins TRBV14 and TRBJ2-2; D gene uncertain. The CDR3 nucleotides read TGTGCCAGCAGCCTCCAATCAGGTCCCACCTCGGAGCTGTTTTTT. As protein: CASSLQSGPTSELFF.